The source of this T cell receptor beta chain is a study of molecular identifiers for immune sequencing clone quantification. The CDR3 loop spans 14 amino acids. Germline CDR1 is SQVTM and CDR2 is ANQGSEA. A remark on this clonotype: A much larger clone sits a single nucleotide away, making a read error possible.

TCRdb reanalysed the PCR reads using MiXCR and keeps one entry per CDR3 protein. The sample yields approximately 630,000 distinct CDR3 sequences, around 25% seen once. This sequence was found in a human donor in good health. Some libraries in this study had Jurkat cell RNA spiked in. The chain joins TRBV29-1 to TRBJ2-3; either TRBD1 or TRBD2 may supply D (7 bases each). Specimen: naive CD8+ T cells from blood, with Jurkat cell RNA spiked in. Subset indicated: FACS-sorted CD8+CD4-CCR7+CD45RA+ naive T cells. CDR3 sequence (DNA): TGCAGCGTTGTAGGCCAGGGGGGGACAGATGCGCAGTATTTT. Encoded protein: CSVVGQGGTDAQYF.